This entry is about one TCR beta chain. Germline CDR1 is LGHNA and CDR2 is YNFKEQ. This CDR3 is built from 15 residues. Between the trimmed V and J ends, which lost 4 bases and 3 bases, there was a span of 16 bases. This sample is drawn from a study of T cells in localized non-small cell lung cancer. Assay used: immunoSEQ multiplex PCR; TCRdb lists only in-frame clones, some missing. The sample yields around 83,000 clones, roughly 87% seen once. The TCR originated in a man aged 35-75 years with stage I squamous cell lung carcinoma. The material was peripheral blood, obtained before any cancer treatment. The chain joins TRBV4-2 to TRBJ2-7, with a possible D match to TRBD1 (7 bases). CDR3 DNA sequence: TGTGCCAGCAGCCTTCTATGGGGGGACAGCTACGAGCAGTACTTC. Translating it yields CASSLLWGDSYEQYF.